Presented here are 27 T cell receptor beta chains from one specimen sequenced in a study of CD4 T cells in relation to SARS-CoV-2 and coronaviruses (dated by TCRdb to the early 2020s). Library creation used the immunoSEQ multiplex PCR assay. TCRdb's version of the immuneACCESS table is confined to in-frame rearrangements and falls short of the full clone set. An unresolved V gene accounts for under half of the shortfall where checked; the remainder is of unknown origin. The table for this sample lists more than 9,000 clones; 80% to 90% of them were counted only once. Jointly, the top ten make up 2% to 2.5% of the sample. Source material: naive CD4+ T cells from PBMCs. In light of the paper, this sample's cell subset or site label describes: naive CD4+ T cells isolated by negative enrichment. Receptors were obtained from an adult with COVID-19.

CDR3 coding DNA: TGCGCCAGCAGTCAATGGGGAGGAGTTGGCTACACCTTC. It encodes CASSQWGGVGYTF. This rearrangement joins TRBV23-1 to TRBJ1-2; D remains ambiguous. TRBV23-1 carries the ORF label, with uncertain function. The CDR3 length is 13 residues. V gave up 1 base and J gave up 7 bases, with 10 bases separating them.

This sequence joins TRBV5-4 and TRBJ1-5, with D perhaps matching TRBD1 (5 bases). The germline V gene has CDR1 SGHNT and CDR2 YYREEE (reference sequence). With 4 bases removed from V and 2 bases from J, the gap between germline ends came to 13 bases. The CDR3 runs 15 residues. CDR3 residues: CASSIQGTGNQPQHF. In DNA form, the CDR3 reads TGTGCCAGCAGCATCCAGGGTACGGGCAATCAGCCCCAGCATTTT. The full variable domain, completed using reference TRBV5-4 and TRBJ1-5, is ETGVTQSPTHLIKTRGQQVTLRCSSQSGHNTVSWYQQALGQGPQFIFQYYREEENGRGNFPPRFSGLQFPNYSSELNVNALELDDSALYLCASSIQGTGNQPQHFGDGTRLSIL.

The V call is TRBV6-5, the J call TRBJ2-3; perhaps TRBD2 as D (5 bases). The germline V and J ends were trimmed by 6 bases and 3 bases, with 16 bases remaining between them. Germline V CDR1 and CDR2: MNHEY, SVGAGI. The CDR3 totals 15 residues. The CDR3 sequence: CASRDWSRNTDTQYF. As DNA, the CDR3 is TGTGCCAGCAGGGACTGGTCTCGGAATACAGATACGCAGTATTTT.

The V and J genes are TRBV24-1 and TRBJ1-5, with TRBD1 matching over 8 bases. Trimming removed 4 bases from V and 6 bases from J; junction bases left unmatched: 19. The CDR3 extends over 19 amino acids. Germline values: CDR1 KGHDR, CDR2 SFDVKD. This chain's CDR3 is CATSDMDRVGLRVCQPQHF. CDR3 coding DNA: TGTGCCACCAGTGACATGGACAGGGTCGGCTTGCGTGTATGTCAGCCCCAGCATTTT.

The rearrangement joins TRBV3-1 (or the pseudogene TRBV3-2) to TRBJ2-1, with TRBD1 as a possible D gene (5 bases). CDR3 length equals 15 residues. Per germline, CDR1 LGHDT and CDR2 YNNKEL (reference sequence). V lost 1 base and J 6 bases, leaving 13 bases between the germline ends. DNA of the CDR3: TGTGCCAGCAGCCAAGGACAGTCACTTATCAATGAGCAGTTCTTC. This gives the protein CASSQGQSLINEQFF.

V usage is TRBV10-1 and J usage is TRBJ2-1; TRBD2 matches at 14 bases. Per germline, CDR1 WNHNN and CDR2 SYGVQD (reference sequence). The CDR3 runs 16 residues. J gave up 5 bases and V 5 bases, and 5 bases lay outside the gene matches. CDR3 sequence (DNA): TGCGCCAGCAGTATGACTAGCGGGGGGGAGAACAATGAGCAGTTCTTC. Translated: CASSMTSGGENNEQFF.

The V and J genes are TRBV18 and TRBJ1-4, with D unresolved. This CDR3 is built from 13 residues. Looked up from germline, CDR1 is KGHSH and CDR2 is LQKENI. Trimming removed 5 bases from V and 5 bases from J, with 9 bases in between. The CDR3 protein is CASSGRTNEKLFF. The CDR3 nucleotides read TGTGCCAGCTCAGGACGGACGAATGAAAAACTGTTTTTT.

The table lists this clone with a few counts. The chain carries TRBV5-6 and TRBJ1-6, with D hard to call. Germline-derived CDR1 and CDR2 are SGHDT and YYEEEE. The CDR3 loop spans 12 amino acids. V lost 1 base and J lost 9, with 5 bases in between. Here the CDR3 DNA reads TGTGCCAGCAGCTTGCTAGGTTCACCCCTCCACTTT. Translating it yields CASSLLGSPLHF. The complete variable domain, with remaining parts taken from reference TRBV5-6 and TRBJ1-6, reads DAGVTQSPTHLIKTRGQQVTLRCSPKSGHDTVSWYQQALGQGPQFIFQYYEEEERQRGNFPDRFSGHQFPNYSSELNVNALLLGDSALYLCASSLLGSPLHFGNGTRLTVT.

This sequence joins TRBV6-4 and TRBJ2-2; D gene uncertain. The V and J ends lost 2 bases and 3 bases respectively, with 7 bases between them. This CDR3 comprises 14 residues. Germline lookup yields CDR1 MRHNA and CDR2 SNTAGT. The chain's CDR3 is CASSDRVHTGELFF. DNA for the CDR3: TGTGCCAGCAGTGACAGGGTACACACCGGGGAGCTGTTTTTT.

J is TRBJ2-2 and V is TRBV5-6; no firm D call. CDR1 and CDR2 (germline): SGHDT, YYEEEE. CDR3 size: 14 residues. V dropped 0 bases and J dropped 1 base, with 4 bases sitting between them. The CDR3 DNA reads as TGTGCCAGCAGCTTGGCCTGGAACACCGGGGAGCTGTTTTTT. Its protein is CASSLAWNTGELFF.

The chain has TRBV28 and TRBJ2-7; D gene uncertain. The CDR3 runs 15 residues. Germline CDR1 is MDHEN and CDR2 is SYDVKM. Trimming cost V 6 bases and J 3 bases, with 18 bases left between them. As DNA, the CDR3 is TGTGCCAGCAGGAGAGGTGCAGAGAACGTCTACGAGCAGTACTTC. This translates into CASRRGAENVYEQYF.

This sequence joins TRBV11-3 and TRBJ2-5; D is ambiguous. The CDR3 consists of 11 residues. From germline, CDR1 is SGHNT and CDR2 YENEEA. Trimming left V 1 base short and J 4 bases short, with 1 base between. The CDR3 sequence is CASSLGETQYF. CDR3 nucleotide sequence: TGTGCCAGCAGCTTAGGAGAGACCCAGTACTTC.

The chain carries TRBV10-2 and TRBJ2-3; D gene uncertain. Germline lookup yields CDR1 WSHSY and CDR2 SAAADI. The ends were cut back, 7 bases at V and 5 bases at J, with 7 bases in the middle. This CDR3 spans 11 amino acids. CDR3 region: CASTELDTQYF. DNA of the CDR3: TGCGCCAGCACCGAGCTAGATACGCAGTATTTT.

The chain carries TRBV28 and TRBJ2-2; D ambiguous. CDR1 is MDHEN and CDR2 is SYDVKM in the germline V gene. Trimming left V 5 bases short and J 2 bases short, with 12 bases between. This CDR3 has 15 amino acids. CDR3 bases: TGTGCCAGCAGTCAATGGACGGAAAACACCGGGGAGCTGTTTTTT. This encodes CASSQWTENTGELFF.

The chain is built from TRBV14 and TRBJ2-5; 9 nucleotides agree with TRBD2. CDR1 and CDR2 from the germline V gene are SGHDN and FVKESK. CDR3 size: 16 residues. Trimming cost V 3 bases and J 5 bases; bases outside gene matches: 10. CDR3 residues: CASSQYLAGNGETQYF. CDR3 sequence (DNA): TGTGCCAGCAGCCAGTATCTAGCGGGGAACGGTGAGACCCAGTACTTC.

As DNA, the CDR3 is TGTGCCAGCAGCATGGGGGGTGGGACTAATGAAAAACTGTTTTTT. Protein sequence: CASSMGGGTNEKLFF. This chain links TRBV9 with TRBJ1-4; D possibly corresponds to TRBD1 (5 bases). Trimming cost V 4 bases and J 2 bases, with 12 bases left between them. This CDR3 comprises 15 residues. From germline, CDR1 is SGDLS and CDR2 YYNGEE. The full variable domain, in which reference TRBV9 and TRBJ1-4 provide the parts outside the CDR3, is DSGVTQTPKHLITATGQRVTLRCSPRSGDLSVYWYQQSLDQGLQFLIQYYNGEERAKGNILERFSAQQFPDLHSELNLSSLELGDSALYFCASSMGGGTNEKLFFGSGTQLSVL.

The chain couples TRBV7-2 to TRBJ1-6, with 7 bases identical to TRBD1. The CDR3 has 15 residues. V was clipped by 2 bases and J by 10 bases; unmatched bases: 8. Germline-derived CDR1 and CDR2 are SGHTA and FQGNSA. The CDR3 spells CASSLSGQGGSPLHF. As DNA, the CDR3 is TGTGCCAGCAGCTTATCGGGCCAGGGGGGATCACCCCTCCACTTT.

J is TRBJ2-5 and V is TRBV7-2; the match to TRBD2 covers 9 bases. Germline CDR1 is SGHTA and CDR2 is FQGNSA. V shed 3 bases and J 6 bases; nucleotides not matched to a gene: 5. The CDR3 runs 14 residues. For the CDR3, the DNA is TGTGCCAGCAGCTTGAGACTAGCGGAACAGACCCAGTACTTC. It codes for CASSLRLAEQTQYF.

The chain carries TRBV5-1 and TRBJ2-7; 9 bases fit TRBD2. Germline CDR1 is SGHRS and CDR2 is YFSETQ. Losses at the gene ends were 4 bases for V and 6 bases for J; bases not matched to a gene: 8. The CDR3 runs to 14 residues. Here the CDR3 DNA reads TGCGCCAGCAGCCTCCCGGGACTAGCCCCCGAGCAGTACTTC. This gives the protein CASSLPGLAPEQYF.

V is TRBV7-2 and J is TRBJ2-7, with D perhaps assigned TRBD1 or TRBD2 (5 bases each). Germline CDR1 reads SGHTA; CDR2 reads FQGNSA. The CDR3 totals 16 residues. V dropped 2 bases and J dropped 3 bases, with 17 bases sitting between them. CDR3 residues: CASSLFIWGGGYEQYF. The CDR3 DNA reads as TGTGCCAGCAGCTTATTTATTTGGGGCGGAGGCTACGAGCAGTACTTC.

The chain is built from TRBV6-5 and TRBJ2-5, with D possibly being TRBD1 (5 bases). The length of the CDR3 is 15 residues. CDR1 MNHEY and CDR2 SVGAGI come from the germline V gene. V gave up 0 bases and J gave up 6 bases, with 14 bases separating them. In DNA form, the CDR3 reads TGTGCCAGCAGTTACTCGGACCTGACAGCAAAGACCCAGTACTTC. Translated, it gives CASSYSDLTAKTQYF.

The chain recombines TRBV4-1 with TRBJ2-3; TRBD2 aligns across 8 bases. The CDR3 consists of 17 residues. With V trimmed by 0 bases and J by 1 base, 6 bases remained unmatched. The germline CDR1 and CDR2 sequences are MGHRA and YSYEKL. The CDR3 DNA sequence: TGCGCCAGCAGCCAAGACGGGGCGGGGGGTGGCACAGATACGCAGTATTTT. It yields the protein CASSQDGAGGGTDTQYF.

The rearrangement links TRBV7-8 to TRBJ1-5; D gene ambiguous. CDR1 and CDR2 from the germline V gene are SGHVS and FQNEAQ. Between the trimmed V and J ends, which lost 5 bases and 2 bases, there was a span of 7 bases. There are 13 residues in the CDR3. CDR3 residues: CASSLGRNQPQHF. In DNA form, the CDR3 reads TGTGCCAGCAGCCTGGGCCGCAATCAGCCCCAGCATTTT.

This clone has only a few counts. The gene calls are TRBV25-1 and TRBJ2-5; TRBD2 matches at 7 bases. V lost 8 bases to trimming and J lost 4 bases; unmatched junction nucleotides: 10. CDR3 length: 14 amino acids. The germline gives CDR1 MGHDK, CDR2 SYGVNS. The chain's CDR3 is CASSRLGGGETQYF. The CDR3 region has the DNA TGTGCCAGCTCCCGACTTGGGGGGGGAGAGACCCAGTACTTC. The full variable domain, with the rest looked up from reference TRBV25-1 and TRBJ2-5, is EADIYQTPRYLVIGTGKKITLECSQTMGHDKMYWYQQDPGMELHLIHYSYGVNSTEKGDLSSESTVSRIRTEHFPLTLESARPSHTSQYLCASSRLGGGETQYFGPGTRLLVL.

The CDR3 DNA reads as TGTGCCAGCAGTTTGATTGGACCTGGAGGAGAGACCCAGTACTTC. Protein product: CASSLIGPGGETQYF. The chain uses TRBV27 and TRBJ2-5; a weak D match, TRBD2 (5 bases). The CDR3 has 15 amino acids. The germline V gene encodes CDR1 MNHEY and CDR2 SMNVEV (reference sequence). V was cut by 3 bases and J by 4 bases, with 15 bases left in between.

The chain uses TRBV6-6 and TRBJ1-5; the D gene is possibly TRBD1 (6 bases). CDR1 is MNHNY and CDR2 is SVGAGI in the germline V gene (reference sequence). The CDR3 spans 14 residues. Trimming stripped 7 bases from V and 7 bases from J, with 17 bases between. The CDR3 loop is CASNPSGAGQPQHF. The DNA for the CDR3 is TGTGCCAGCAATCCCTCGGGGGCTGGGCAGCCCCAGCATTTT.

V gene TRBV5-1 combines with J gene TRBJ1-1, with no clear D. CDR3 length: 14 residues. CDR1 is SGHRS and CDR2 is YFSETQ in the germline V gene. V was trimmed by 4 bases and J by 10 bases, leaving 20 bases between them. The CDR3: CASSKEASAFGAFF. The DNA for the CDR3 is TGCGCCAGCAGCAAGGAGGCGTCGGCCTTCGGAGCTTTCTTT.